Presented here are 10 T cell receptor beta chains from one specimen sequenced in a study of blood T cell repertoires in COVID-19. Using immunoSEQ multiplex PCR, the repertoire was profiled, and TCRdb retains in-frame clones only, with some absent. The table records 400,000 or so clones, approximately 92% of them present only once. Sequenced sample: PBMCs or T cells enriched from blood (not recorded which). These receptors came from a man aged 25 to 45 who had recovered from COVID-19.

This clone showed up just once. The rearrangement uses TRBV3-1 (or the pseudogene TRBV3-2) and TRBJ1-1, with 7 bases aligning to TRBD1. The germline V gene encodes CDR1 LGHDT and CDR2 YNNKEL (reference sequence). The CDR3 runs to 13 residues. V trimming: 8 bases; J trimming: 1 base; junction bases outside the gene matches: 4. Written as DNA, the CDR3 is TGTGCCAGCTCCGGGACAGCGAACACTGAAGCTTTCTTT. It is translated as CASSGTANTEAFF.

The chain links TRBV19 to TRBJ1-5, with D possibly TRBD1 on 6 matching bases. The CDR3 is 14 residues long. Per the germline V gene, CDR1 is LNHDA and CDR2 is SQIVND (reference sequence). V shed 9 bases and J shed 3 bases, with 15 bases lying between them. CDR3 sequence: CASHRDTYNQPQHF. In DNA, the CDR3 is TGTGCCAGCCACCGGGACACATACAATCAGCCCCAGCATTTT.

V and J are TRBV5-1 and TRBJ2-7; possibly TRBD2 for D (5 bases). This CDR3 contains 13 residues. The V end lost 7 bases, the J end lost 3 bases, and 14 bases lay between the germline ends. Germline V gene lookup returns CDR1 SGHRS and CDR2 YFSETQ. The DNA of the CDR3 is TGCGCCAGCGGTGTGGGAGCCCTCTACGAGCAGTACTTC. Translation gives CASGVGALYEQYF.

The chain has TRBV2 and TRBJ2-3; perhaps TRBD2 as D (5 bases). The CDR3 covers 16 residues. Per the germline V gene, CDR1 is SNHLY and CDR2 is FYNNEI. V shed 3 bases and J shed 1 base, with 14 bases lying between them. This CDR3 is CASSDLGMDGTDTQYF. The DNA for the CDR3 is TGTGCCAGCAGTGATCTCGGGATGGACGGCACAGATACGCAGTATTTT.

This chain uses TRBV7-2 with TRBJ1-4, with D possibly being TRBD1 (6 bases). The CDR3 has 14 residues. The germline gives CDR1 SGHTA, CDR2 FQGNSA. V lost 1 base and J lost 7, with 10 bases in between. The CDR3 protein is CASSLGRGGEKLFF. The CDR3 coding sequence is TGTGCCAGCAGCTTAGGCAGGGGTGGTGAAAAACTGTTTTTT.

V is TRBV12-3 or TRBV12-4 and J is TRBJ1-2; D is uncertain. The CDR3 covers 13 residues. Trimming took off 5 bases at V and 4 bases at J, with 11 bases between the two ends. The CDR3 DNA reads as TGTGCCAGCAGTCTAGACCGACTCTATGGCTACACCTTC. Translation gives CASSLDRLYGYTF.

The chain uses TRBV2 and TRBJ1-5, with TRBD1 identical over 7 bases. Germline CDR1 is SNHLY and CDR2 is FYNNEI. V lost 6 bases and J lost 6; bases outside the gene matches: 11. This CDR3 contains 15 residues. The CDR3, as DNA: TGTGCCAGCAGGCCGCAGGGGGGTCTAGGTCAGCCCCAGCATTTT. It codes for CASRPQGGLGQPQHF.

The CDR3 loop is CASSQATQGQVGELFF. CDR3 sequence (DNA): TGCGCCAGCAGCCAAGCGACTCAAGGACAGGTCGGGGAGCTGTTTTTT. The V call is TRBV4-1, the J call TRBJ2-2; TRBD1 matches 7 bases. The CDR3 extends over 16 amino acids. The germline V gene has CDR1 MGHRA and CDR2 YSYEKL. The junction had 9 bases not matched to a gene; V was cut back by 1 base and J by 7 bases.

The chain recombines TRBV9 with TRBJ1-2, with TRBD1 matching over 10 bases. With V trimmed by 4 bases and J by 4 bases, 7 bases remained unmatched. The V gene's germline CDR1 is SGDLS and CDR2 YYNGEE. The CDR3 covers 15 residues. This CDR3 is CASSSAGQGGYGYTF. The CDR3 DNA sequence: TGTGCCAGCAGCTCGGCCGGACAGGGGGGCTATGGCTACACCTTC.

This sequence joins TRBV6-4 and TRBJ2-3; 8 bases line up with TRBD2. CDR3 length equals 13 residues. Losses at the gene ends were 4 bases for V and 5 bases for J; bases not matched to a gene: 2. Germline V gives CDR1 MRHNA, CDR2 SNTAGT. CDR3 sequence: CASSVAGGDTQYF. The CDR3, as DNA: TGTGCCAGCAGTGTTGCGGGAGGAGATACGCAGTATTTT.